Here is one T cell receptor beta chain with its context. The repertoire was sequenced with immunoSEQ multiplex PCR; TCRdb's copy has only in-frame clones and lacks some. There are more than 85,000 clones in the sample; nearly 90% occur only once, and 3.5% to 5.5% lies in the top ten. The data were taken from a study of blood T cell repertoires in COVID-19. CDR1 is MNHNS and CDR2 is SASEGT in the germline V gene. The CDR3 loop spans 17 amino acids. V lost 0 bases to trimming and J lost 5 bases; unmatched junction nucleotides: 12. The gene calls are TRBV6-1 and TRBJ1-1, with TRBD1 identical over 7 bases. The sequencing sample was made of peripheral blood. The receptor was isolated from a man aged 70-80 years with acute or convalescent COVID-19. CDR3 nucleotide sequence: TGTGCCAGCAGTGAAGCGCGGCAGGGTCACAGGGGTACTGAAGCTTTCTTT. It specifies CASSEARQGHRGTEAFF.